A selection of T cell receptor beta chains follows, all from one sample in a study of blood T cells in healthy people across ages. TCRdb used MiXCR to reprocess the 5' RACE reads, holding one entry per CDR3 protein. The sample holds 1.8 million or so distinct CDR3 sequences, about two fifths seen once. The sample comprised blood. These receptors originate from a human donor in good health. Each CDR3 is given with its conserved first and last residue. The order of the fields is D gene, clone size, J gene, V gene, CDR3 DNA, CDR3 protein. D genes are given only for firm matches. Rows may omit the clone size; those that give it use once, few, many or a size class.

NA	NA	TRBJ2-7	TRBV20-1	TGCAGTGCTCCAATAAAGCCAGGGGCCTACGAGCAGTACTTC	CSAPIKPGAYEQYF
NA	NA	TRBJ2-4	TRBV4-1	TGCGCCAGCAGCCAAGATCGAGGGGAACAAAACATTCAGTACTTC	CASSQDRGEQNIQYF
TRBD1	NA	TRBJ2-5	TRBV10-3	TGTGCCACCACCTGGGACAGAGACAACCAAGAGACCCAGTACTTC	CATTWDRDNQETQYF
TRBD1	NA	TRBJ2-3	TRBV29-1	TGCAGCGTATGGGACAGTTGGGCAACAGATACGCAGTATTTT	CSVWDSWATDTQYF
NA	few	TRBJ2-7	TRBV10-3	TGTGCCATCAGTGAGTCAGTCGACAGAGCCTACGAGCAGTACTTC	CAISESVDRAYEQYF
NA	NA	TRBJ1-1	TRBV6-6	TGTGCCAGCGGCCGGCAAAACACTGAAGCTTTCTTT	CASGRQNTEAFF
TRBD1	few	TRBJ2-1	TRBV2	TGTGCCAGCAGGCCCGGGACAGCCTACAATGAGCAGTTCTTC	CASRPGTAYNEQFF
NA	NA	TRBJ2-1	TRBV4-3	TGCGCCAGCAGAAAGGATCGGACCTACAATGAGCAGTTCTTC	CASRKDRTYNEQFF
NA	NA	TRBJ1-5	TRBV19	TGTGCCAGTAGTATAGGCAGGGGTAGCAATCAGCCCCAGCATTTT	CASSIGRGSNQPQHF
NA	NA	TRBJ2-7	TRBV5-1	TGCGCCAGTTCCCCTCGTCAGGGGATCCACGAGCAGTACTTC	CASSPRQGIHEQYF
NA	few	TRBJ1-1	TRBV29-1	TGCAGCGGTGGCGCGGGTTTGGGCATGAACACTGAAGCTTTCTTT	CSGGAGLGMNTEAFF
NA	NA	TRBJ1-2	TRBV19	TGTGCCAGTAACGAACCACCTTCCTATGGCTACACCTTC	CASNEPPSYGYTF
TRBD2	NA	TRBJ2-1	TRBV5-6	TGTGCCAGCAGCTTGGTCTTGCTAGCGGGACGGAATGAGCAGTTCTTC	CASSLVLLAGRNEQFF